This T cell receptor beta chain came from a study of T-cell reconstitution after alpha-beta-depleted transplantation in children. Study results and caveats: By about two months after transplant, alpha-beta T cells reportedly arose from several hundred graft clones that had expanded. Recipient T cells and thymic progenitors that survived were the source of the high TCRbeta diversity seen at day 60 in some patients.

This clonotype was picked up many times. What it binds is unknown. Unique molecular identifiers featured in how the TCRbeta library was prepared. TCRdb passed the PCR reads through MiXCR, listing each CDR3 protein once. The sample contains approximately 630,000 distinct CDR3 sequences, 13% of which appear only once. The input for sequencing was PBMCs, taken before TCRalphabeta/CD19-depleted stem cell transplant. The TCR originated in a girl aged 2-10 years with congenital amegakaryocytic thrombocytopenia, due to receive a stem cell transplant.

DNA for the CDR3: TGCAGTGCTTCGGACAGCTGGACGGGCTATGGCTACACCTTC. This codes for CSASDSWTGYGYTF. The V call is TRBV20-1, the J call TRBJ1-2, with D possibly TRBD1 on 6 matching bases. Germline V gives CDR1 DFQATT, CDR2 SNEGSKA (reference sequence). This CDR3 is 14 amino acids long. The germline V and J ends were trimmed by 5 bases and 4 bases, with 17 bases remaining between them.